The clone carrying this T cell receptor beta chain appeared a few times. This sample was taken from a study of CD8+ T cells in alopecia areata. Sequencing used cDNA as its template, made by extracting RNA and reverse transcribing it. Method: immunoSEQ multiplex PCR; TCRdb's copy keeps in-frame clones and lacks some. This sample has about 100,000 clones, with under 60% found just once. The TCR was taken from a human donor with alopecia areata. The sequenced material came from NKG2D-low CD8+ T cells sorted from blood.

CDR3 loop: CASSLGQVDQPQHF. The CDR3 nucleotides are TGTGCCAGCAGCCTTGGACAAGTCGATCAGCCCCAGCATTTT. This chain uses TRBV7-9 with TRBJ1-5, with D perhaps TRBD1 (5 bases). This CDR3 comprises 14 residues. Trimming took 5 bases from V and 5 from J, leaving 13 bases between them. The germline CDR1 and CDR2 sequences are SEHNR and FQNEAQ (reference sequence).